This T cell receptor (beta chain) was found in a study of blood T cells in healthy people across ages (dated by TCRdb to 2013 to 2016). Study-wide context: In model experiments, roughly one uniquely barcoded TCR beta cDNA molecule per two T cells was captured by template switching. To avoid experimental bias, donors of different ages were randomly spread across the sequencing lanes. Two additional independent replicas of 1 million unique cDNA reads from the same blood draw were analyzed for two donors (one aged 18 to 30 and one aged 80 or older). The study measured age-related changes in TCR beta repertoire diversity using deep sequencing normalized with unique cDNA molecular identifiers. The donors were divided into four age groups: young (average around 17 years), middle-aged (almost 40), aged (approximately 62) and long-lived (82).

General findings and caveats noted by the study authors: Because the CMV infection status of the donors was unknown, age-related changes in expanded clonotypes may potentially have been confounded. Observed TCR beta diversity correlated strongly with the percentage of naive T cells measured by flow cytometry. Since profiling was done on bulk unsorted PBMCs, naive and antigen-experienced compartments could not be conclusively compared. Observed TCR beta diversity per million T cells fell roughly linearly with age, and a significant reduction was already apparent by age roughly 40. The long-lived group showed more naive CD4+ T cells, fewer expanded clones and increased TCR diversity than the aged group, suggesting age selection. Estimates of total diversity from one million sequenced T cells were regarded as lower bounds and underestimates.

Libraries were built with 5' RACE. Sequencer: Illumina HiSeq 2500. A second PCR of roughly 6 to 11 cycles was run with a J-beta primer mix and a sample-barcoded 5' primer. A unique molecular identifier was introduced onto each TCR beta cDNA molecule by a template-switch 5' adaptor carrying 12 random nucleotides. Each sample yielded at least 3 million CDR3-containing paired-end reads. The Mint cDNA synthesis kit, primed by a TRBC-specific oligonucleotide, was used to synthesize first-strand cDNA from all RNA. All cDNA was treated with uracil-DNA glycosylase and then went through a first 18-cycle PCR with the universal primers M1SS and BC2_uni_R. On the study's bioinformatics: For normalization, 1 million high-quality reads, each with a distinct molecular identifier, were randomly selected from each sample. Instead of being binned into consensus sequences, reads with shared molecular identifiers were discarded. MiTCR, with a Q25 quality threshold and the strictest error-elimination algorithm, was used for CDR3 identification, clonotype clustering and error correction. Lower-bound total TCR beta diversity was estimated with a nonparametric unseen species model using Euler transformation. TCRdb handled the public reads itself, with Q25 trimming in fastp and clone calling in MiXCR, and kept productive beta chains. Identical CDR3 protein sequences are pooled into one entry, listed with their most common genes and DNA. These V and J calls rely on TCRdb rather than the paper's analysis. In this sample the table shows 1.6 million or so distinct CDR3 sequences, about 35% of which occur a single time. The biggest ten clones account for 11% of the sample.

This clonotype was observed a handful of times. No cognate antigen has been identified for it. Base-call qualities are not available, and no considerably larger clone is one nucleotide away. The germline V gene specifies SGHRS as CDR1 and YFSETQ as CDR2. CDR3 length: 14 amino acids, cysteine to phenylalanine. Only the CDR3 DNA is retained, 42 bases long and in frame from the first base. V has 1 base trimmed and J has 10 bases trimmed; junction bases matching no gene number 10. Donors were about 36 systemically healthy Caucasian individuals from Russia aged roughly 6 to 100 years. Approximately 9 milliliters of peripheral blood were collected from each donor into EDTA-treated Vacutainer tubes. Ficoll-Paque density-gradient centrifugation was used to isolate PBMCs, with at least 6.5 million obtained per sample. Trizol reagent was used to extract total RNA from PBMCs, with at least 5 micrograms per sample. For every donor, an aliquot of PBMCs went through flow cytometry to measure the percentages of naive CD45RAhigh/CD27high T cells.

This chain is built from TRBV5-1 and TRBJ1-2; the junction holds 7 bases that match TRBD1. The clonotype originates from a woman aged 25-40 years in good health. The sequenced sample consisted of blood. The DNA sequence is given as TGCGCCAGCAGCTTGAACCGGGACAGAGAATTCTACACCTTC. Its amino acids are CASSLNRDREFYTF.